The 2 T cell receptor beta chains given below trace back to one sample, sequenced in a study of CD8 T cells in ankylosing spondylitis. From the 5' RACE reads, TCRdb called clonotypes with MiXCR, one entry per CDR3 protein. The sample records about 220,000 distinct CDR3 sequences, roughly a tenth being singletons. The sample taken for sequencing was blood, either unsorted or a sorted T cell fraction (not recorded which). The receptors were sampled from a male donor with ankylosing spondylitis or in good health (not recorded which).

This clonotype was detected many times. The chain carries TRBV12-3 or TRBV12-4 and TRBJ2-3; 12 nucleotides align to TRBD2. V trimming: 4 bases; J trimming: 2 bases; junction bases outside the gene matches: 7. The CDR3 is 17 amino acids. The CDR3 nucleotides read TGTGCCAGCAGTTCTAGCGGGGGGGCCCTCCCCACAGATACGCAGTATTTT. Translated, it gives CASSSSGGALPTDTQYF.

This clonotype was seen ten or more times. V gene TRBV7-2 combines with J gene TRBJ2-5; 13 bases match TRBD2. CDR1 is SGHTA, CDR2 FQGNSA, per germline. CDR3 length: 16 amino acids. With V trimmed by 3 bases and J by 2 bases, 3 bases remained unmatched. CDR3 protein: CASSFWTSGGQETQYF. The DNA for the CDR3 is TGTGCCAGCAGCTTCTGGACTAGCGGGGGACAAGAGACCCAGTACTTC.